These T cell receptor beta chains were read from a single sample in a study of molecular identifiers for immune sequencing clone quantification. TCRdb passed the PCR reads through MiXCR, listing each CDR3 protein once. This table holds under 100,000 distinct CDR3 sequences, 20% to 25% found once. Sequencing used naive CD8+ T cells from blood, with Jurkat cell RNA spiked in. These TCRs come from a human donor in good health. Some libraries in this study had Jurkat cell RNA spiked in. The CDR3 runs from the conserved cysteine through the conserved F or W. D genes are given only for firm matches. Clone size is given for some rows only: seen once, a few or many times, or a class if the clone is expanded.

v_gene: TRBV4-3
d_gene: NA
abundance: few
j_gene: TRBJ2-2
CDR3nt: TGCGCCAGCAGCCAAGAGCAATGGCAGCCCAGGACCGGGGAGCTGTTTTTT
CDR3aa: CASSQEQWQPRTGELFF

v_gene: TRBV19
d_gene: NA
abundance: NA
j_gene: TRBJ2-1
CDR3nt: TGTGCCAGTAGTATAGATGGGGGGAATGAGCAGTTCTTC
CDR3aa: CASSIDGGNEQFF

v_gene: TRBV7-9
d_gene: TRBD2
abundance: NA
j_gene: TRBJ2-7
CDR3nt: TGTGCCAGCAGGCCGGGACTAGCGGGGGGGATCTACTCCTACGAGCAGTACTTC
CDR3aa: CASRPGLAGGIYSYEQYF

v_gene: TRBV24-1
d_gene: NA
abundance: many
j_gene: TRBJ2-2
CDR3nt: TGTGCCACCAGTCCGAGTGTTAGCGGGGAGCTGTTTTTT
CDR3aa: CATSPSVSGELFF

v_gene: TRBV7-6
d_gene: NA
abundance: many
j_gene: TRBJ1-1
CDR3nt: TGTGCCAGCAGCTTAGCCGGGGCGGGCGAGACTGAAGCTTTCTTT
CDR3aa: CASSLAGAGETEAFF

v_gene: TRBV13
d_gene: TRBD1
abundance: many
j_gene: TRBJ1-4
CDR3nt: TGTGCCAGCAGCTTAGGCCTGCTTCGACAGGGGGAGGAAAAACTGTTTTTT
CDR3aa: CASSLGLLRQGEEKLFF

v_gene: TRBV28
d_gene: NA
abundance: NA
j_gene: TRBJ2-3
CDR3nt: TGTGCCAGCAACCCGGGGCAGAGTTACACAGATGCGCAGTATTTT
CDR3aa: CASNPGQSYTDAQYF

v_gene: TRBV30
d_gene: TRBD1
abundance: NA
j_gene: TRBJ1-4
CDR3nt: TGTGCCTGGAGTGTTTCAGGGACAGACGTAGAAAAACTGTTTTTT
CDR3aa: CAWSVSGTDVEKLFF

v_gene: TRBV7-6
d_gene: TRBD2
abundance: many
j_gene: TRBJ2-7
CDR3nt: TGTGCCAGCAGCCAACTAGCGGGGGGGTTGTACGAGCAGTACTTC
CDR3aa: CASSQLAGGLYEQYF

v_gene: TRBV19
d_gene: NA
abundance: few
j_gene: TRBJ1-1
CDR3nt: TGTGCCAGTAGTATAACCCTCTCAGCTGAAGCTTTCTTT
CDR3aa: CASSITLSAEAFF

v_gene: TRBV29-1
d_gene: TRBD2
abundance: many
j_gene: TRBJ2-3
CDR3nt: TGCAGCGTTGAAGACTTACCAGGGGGGGCTAGCGGGAGTCGGTCAGATACGCAGTATTTT
CDR3aa: CSVEDLPGGASGSRSDTQYF

v_gene: TRBV12-3/TRBV12-4
d_gene: NA
abundance: many
j_gene: TRBJ1-6
CDR3nt: TGTGCCAGCAGTCGGGACGGACCCTATAATTCACCCCTCCACTTT
CDR3aa: CASSRDGPYNSPLHF

v_gene: TRBV7-9
d_gene: NA
abundance: few
j_gene: TRBJ2-1
CDR3nt: TGTGCCAGCAGCCAGCCCGGGAATGAGCAGTTCTTC
CDR3aa: CASSQPGNEQFF

v_gene: TRBV29-1
d_gene: NA
abundance: few
j_gene: TRBJ1-2
CDR3nt: TGCAGCGTTGAGGGCCCAGTCAACTATGGCTACACCTTC
CDR3aa: CSVEGPVNYGYTF

v_gene: TRBV7-2
d_gene: NA
abundance: many
j_gene: TRBJ1-1
CDR3nt: TGTGCCAGCAGCTTAGTTCTGGGGGGTACCGCTGAAGCTTTCTTT
CDR3aa: CASSLVLGGTAEAFF

v_gene: TRBV7-9
d_gene: TRBD2
abundance: few
j_gene: TRBJ2-5
CDR3nt: TGTGCCAGCAGCTCCGGGACTAGGGGGACCCAGTACTTC
CDR3aa: CASSSGTRGTQYF

v_gene: TRBV6-1
d_gene: NA
abundance: NA
j_gene: TRBJ2-1
CDR3nt: TGTGCCAGCAGTGACAGATTAAAATACAATGAGCAGTTCTTC
CDR3aa: CASSDRLKYNEQFF

v_gene: TRBV4-3
d_gene: NA
abundance: many
j_gene: TRBJ1-1
CDR3nt: TGCGCCAGCAGCCAGCGCACCTTCGGGGACACTGAAGCTTTCTTT
CDR3aa: CASSQRTFGDTEAFF

v_gene: TRBV7-3
d_gene: NA
abundance: few
j_gene: TRBJ2-2
CDR3nt: TGTGCCAGCAGCCCCCTTAGCGGGGAGCTGTTTTTT
CDR3aa: CASSPLSGELFF

v_gene: TRBV19
d_gene: NA
abundance: many
j_gene: TRBJ1-2
CDR3nt: TGTGCCAGTAACGGGGGCTATGGCTACACCTTC
CDR3aa: CASNGGYGYTF

v_gene: TRBV11-3
d_gene: NA
abundance: NA
j_gene: TRBJ2-4
CDR3nt: TGTGCCAGCAACCCCGGGGGCAGGACGGGATTGTGGGCCAAAAACATTCAGTACTTC
CDR3aa: CASNPGGRTGLWAKNIQYF

v_gene: TRBV4-3
d_gene: TRBD2
abundance: many
j_gene: TRBJ2-3
CDR3nt: TGCGCCAGCAGCCAAGATCGGGGAGGGCAGGATACGCAGTATTTT
CDR3aa: CASSQDRGGQDTQYF

v_gene: TRBV13
d_gene: NA
abundance: many
j_gene: TRBJ2-7
CDR3nt: TGTGCCAGCAGCTCACAGGGCCTCCTCACCTACGAGCAGTACTTC
CDR3aa: CASSSQGLLTYEQYF

v_gene: TRBV6-2/TRBV6-3
d_gene: NA
abundance: NA
j_gene: TRBJ1-6
CDR3nt: TGTGCCAGCAGTTCCGTGACAGCATATAATTCACCCCTCCACTTT
CDR3aa: CASSSVTAYNSPLHF

v_gene: TRBV2
d_gene: TRBD2
abundance: NA
j_gene: TRBJ2-5
CDR3nt: TGTGCCAGCAGTGTTCTAGCGGGGAGAGAGACCCAGTACTTC
CDR3aa: CASSVLAGRETQYF

v_gene: TRBV20-1
d_gene: TRBD2
abundance: NA
j_gene: TRBJ2-2
CDR3nt: TGCAGTGCTAGAGGAGGTAGCGGGGGGCATACCGGGGAGCTGTTTTTT
CDR3aa: CSARGGSGGHTGELFF

v_gene: TRBV12-3/TRBV12-4
d_gene: NA
abundance: few
j_gene: TRBJ2-4
CDR3nt: TGTGCCAGCAGCAGGGACTCCCTCATTCAGTACTTC
CDR3aa: CASSRDSLIQYF

v_gene: TRBV2
d_gene: TRBD2
abundance: many
j_gene: TRBJ2-5
CDR3nt: TGTGCCAGCACCAGGACTAGCGGGGTCAGGGAGACCCAGTACTTC
CDR3aa: CASTRTSGVRETQYF

v_gene: TRBV12-3/TRBV12-4
d_gene: NA
abundance: many
j_gene: TRBJ2-4
CDR3nt: TGTGCCAGCACCCATGACAGATCAGCGCCTCCGGACATTCAGTACTTC
CDR3aa: CASTHDRSAPPDIQYF

v_gene: TRBV5-3
d_gene: NA
abundance: NA
j_gene: TRBJ2-1
CDR3nt: TGTGCCTTCAAAGGGGGAGCGACTGTCGACGCGCAGTTCTTC
CDR3aa: CAFKGGATVDAQFF

v_gene: TRBV6-2/TRBV6-3
d_gene: NA
abundance: few
j_gene: TRBJ1-5
CDR3nt: TGTGCCAGCAGTTACTCGCCAAGGATGGGCCGTCCCCAACAGCCCCAGCATTTT
CDR3aa: CASSYSPRMGRPQQPQHF

v_gene: TRBV7-9
d_gene: TRBD1
abundance: many
j_gene: TRBJ2-1
CDR3nt: TGTGCCAGCAGCCACCCCCTTCCTCCTCCGGGACAGAAGGTCAATGAGCAGTTCTTC
CDR3aa: CASSHPLPPPGQKVNEQFF

v_gene: TRBV7-9
d_gene: NA
abundance: few
j_gene: TRBJ2-3
CDR3nt: TGTGCCAGCAGCGCACCCCCCCGGGGGTCGGCAGATACGCAGTATTTT
CDR3aa: CASSAPPRGSADTQYF

v_gene: TRBV5-1
d_gene: TRBD2
abundance: NA
j_gene: TRBJ2-3
CDR3nt: TGCGCCAGCAGCTTTTCTAGCGGGGGAATCACAGATACGCAGTATTTT
CDR3aa: CASSFSSGGITDTQYF

v_gene: TRBV12-5
d_gene: TRBD2
abundance: few
j_gene: TRBJ2-3
CDR3nt: TGTGCTAGTGGTCTAGCGGGGGCCTATAGCACAGATACGCAGTATTTT
CDR3aa: CASGLAGAYSTDTQYF

v_gene: TRBV20-1
d_gene: NA
abundance: many
j_gene: TRBJ1-1
CDR3nt: TGCAGTCGCACCGGGACGGCCCTCACTGAAGCTTTCTTT
CDR3aa: CSRTGTALTEAFF

v_gene: TRBV12-3/TRBV12-4
d_gene: TRBD2
abundance: few
j_gene: TRBJ2-3
CDR3nt: TGTGCCGGCTACCGAGCGGGGGTCACAGATACGCAGTATTTT
CDR3aa: CAGYRAGVTDTQYF

v_gene: TRBV11-2
d_gene: TRBD2
abundance: NA
j_gene: TRBJ2-7
CDR3nt: TGTGCCAGCAGCCCTATTCGAGCGGGGGGGTACGAGCAGTACTTC
CDR3aa: CASSPIRAGGYEQYF

v_gene: TRBV6-5
d_gene: NA
abundance: NA
j_gene: TRBJ1-2
CDR3nt: TGTGCCAGCAAACAGGGCTCTGGAGATGGCTACACCTTC
CDR3aa: CASKQGSGDGYTF

v_gene: TRBV13
d_gene: TRBD1
abundance: few
j_gene: TRBJ2-7
CDR3nt: TGTGCCAGCAGCTTTCGGGACAGGGGGTACGAGCAGTACTTC
CDR3aa: CASSFRDRGYEQYF

v_gene: TRBV3-1
d_gene: NA
abundance: NA
j_gene: TRBJ2-7
CDR3nt: TGTGCCAGCAGCCAAGATCTTACTAGCTGGTACGAGCAGTACTTC
CDR3aa: CASSQDLTSWYEQYF

v_gene: TRBV9
d_gene: NA
abundance: few
j_gene: TRBJ2-3
CDR3nt: TGTGCCAGCAGCGTAGCGGGGTTTTCCGCAGATACGCAGTATTTT
CDR3aa: CASSVAGFSADTQYF

v_gene: TRBV6-2/TRBV6-3
d_gene: NA
abundance: NA
j_gene: TRBJ2-1
CDR3nt: TGTGCCAGCAGTTACTCGAAGGTGTCCGGAGACAATGAGCAGTTCTTC
CDR3aa: CASSYSKVSGDNEQFF

v_gene: TRBV13
d_gene: NA
abundance: few
j_gene: TRBJ1-3
CDR3nt: TGTGCCAGCAGCCATGACAGAAGCTCTGGAAACACCATATATTTT
CDR3aa: CASSHDRSSGNTIYF

v_gene: TRBV27
d_gene: NA
abundance: many
j_gene: TRBJ2-7
CDR3nt: TGTGCCAGCAGTTTACACCTAACAGCCTACGAGCAGTACTTC
CDR3aa: CASSLHLTAYEQYF

v_gene: TRBV10-3
d_gene: TRBD2
abundance: NA
j_gene: TRBJ2-3
CDR3nt: TGTGCCATCAGTGGTGGTCTAGCGGGGGACGGCACAGATACGCAGTATTTT
CDR3aa: CAISGGLAGDGTDTQYF

v_gene: TRBV5-6
d_gene: NA
abundance: few
j_gene: TRBJ2-7
CDR3nt: TGTGCCAGCAGCTTGGCCCAGTTGGAGCAGTACTTC
CDR3aa: CASSLAQLEQYF

v_gene: TRBV7-9
d_gene: NA
abundance: few
j_gene: TRBJ2-1
CDR3nt: TGTGCCAGCAGCTTAGGGGTAGGCAACAATGAGCAGTTCTTC
CDR3aa: CASSLGVGNNEQFF

v_gene: TRBV5-1
d_gene: NA
abundance: few
j_gene: TRBJ1-1
CDR3nt: TGCGCCAGCAGCTTGGCTGGAGGGCCGAACACTGAAGCTTTCTTT
CDR3aa: CASSLAGGPNTEAFF

v_gene: TRBV19
d_gene: NA
abundance: NA
j_gene: TRBJ2-3
CDR3nt: TGTACCAGTACAGCAGGAGTAACAGATACGCAATATTTT
CDR3aa: CTSTAGVTDTQYF

v_gene: TRBV19
d_gene: TRBD1
abundance: few
j_gene: TRBJ2-7
CDR3nt: TGTGCCACCGGGACAGGGGTCTCCTACGAGCAGTACTTC
CDR3aa: CATGTGVSYEQYF

v_gene: TRBV10-2
d_gene: NA
abundance: many
j_gene: TRBJ1-1
CDR3nt: TGCGCCATCTCCGAGGCGGACACTGAAGCTTTCTTT
CDR3aa: CAISEADTEAFF

v_gene: TRBV7-9
d_gene: TRBD1
abundance: few
j_gene: TRBJ2-7
CDR3nt: TGTGCCAGCAGCCCCCCATTCCTCTCTCGGACAGGGGCCTACGAGCAGTACTTC
CDR3aa: CASSPPFLSRTGAYEQYF

v_gene: TRBV12-3/TRBV12-4
d_gene: TRBD2
abundance: few
j_gene: TRBJ2-7
CDR3nt: TGTGCCAGCAGAGAGACTAGCGGGAGTTACGAGCAGTACTTC
CDR3aa: CASRETSGSYEQYF